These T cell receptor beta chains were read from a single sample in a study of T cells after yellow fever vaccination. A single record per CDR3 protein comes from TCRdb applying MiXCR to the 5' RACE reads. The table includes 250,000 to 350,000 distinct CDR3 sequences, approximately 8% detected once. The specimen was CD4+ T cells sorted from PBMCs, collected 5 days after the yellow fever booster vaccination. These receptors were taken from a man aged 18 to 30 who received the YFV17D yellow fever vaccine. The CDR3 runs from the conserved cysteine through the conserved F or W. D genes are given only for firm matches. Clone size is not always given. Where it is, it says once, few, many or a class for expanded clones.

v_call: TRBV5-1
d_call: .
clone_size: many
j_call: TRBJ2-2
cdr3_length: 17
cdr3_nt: TGCGCCAGCAGCTTCTCGGGGCCCAGGTCGGTCACCGGGGAGCTGTTTTTT
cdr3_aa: CASSFSGPRSVTGELFF

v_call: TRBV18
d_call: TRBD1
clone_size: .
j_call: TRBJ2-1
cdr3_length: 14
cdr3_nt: TGTGCCAGCTCTGACAGGGCCTCCTACAATGAGCAGTTCTTC
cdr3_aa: CASSDRASYNEQFF

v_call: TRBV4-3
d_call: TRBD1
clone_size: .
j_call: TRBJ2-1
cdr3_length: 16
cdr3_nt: TGCGCCAGCAGCCTGATCAGGGGGTACACCTACAATGAGCAGTTCTTC
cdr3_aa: CASSLIRGYTYNEQFF

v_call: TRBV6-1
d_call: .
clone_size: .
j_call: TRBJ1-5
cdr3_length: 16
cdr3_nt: TGTGCCAGCAGTGAATGGTTAGGGCATAGCAATCAGCCCCAGCATTTT
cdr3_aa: CASSEWLGHSNQPQHF

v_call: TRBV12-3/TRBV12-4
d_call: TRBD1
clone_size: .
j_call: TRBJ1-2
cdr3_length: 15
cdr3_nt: TGTGCCAGCAGTTCGACGACAGGGGGTAACTATGGCTACACCTTC
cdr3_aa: CASSSTTGGNYGYTF

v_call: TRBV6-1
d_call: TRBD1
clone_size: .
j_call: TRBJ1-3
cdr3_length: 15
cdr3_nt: TGTGCCAGCAGTGAAGCTGGGGACAGGGAGGACACCATATATTTT
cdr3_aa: CASSEAGDREDTIYF

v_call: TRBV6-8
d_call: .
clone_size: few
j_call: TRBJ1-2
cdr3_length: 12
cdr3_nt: TGTGCCAGCCTTCAGGGGATCTATGGCTACACCTTC
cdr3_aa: CASLQGIYGYTF

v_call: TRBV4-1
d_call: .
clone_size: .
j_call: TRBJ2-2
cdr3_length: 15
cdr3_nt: TGCGCCAGCAGCCACCTTCCACAGGACACCGGGGAGCTGTTTTTT
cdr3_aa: CASSHLPQDTGELFF

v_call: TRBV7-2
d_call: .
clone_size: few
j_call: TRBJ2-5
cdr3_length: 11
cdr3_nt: TGTGCCAGCAGCGCATCGGAGACCCAGTACTTC
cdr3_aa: CASSASETQYF

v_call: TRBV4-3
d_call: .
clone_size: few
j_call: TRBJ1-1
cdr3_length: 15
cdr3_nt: TGCGCCAGCAGCCAAGATCATAGAGGGAACACTGAAGCTTTCTTT
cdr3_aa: CASSQDHRGNTEAFF

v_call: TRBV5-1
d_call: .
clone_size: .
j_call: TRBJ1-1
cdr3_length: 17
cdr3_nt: TGCGCCAGCAGCTCGGGGGGCGCGACGGGATTGAGCACTGAAGCTTTCTTT
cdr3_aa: CASSSGGATGLSTEAFF

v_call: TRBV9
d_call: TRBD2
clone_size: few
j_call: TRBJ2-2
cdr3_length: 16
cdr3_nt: TGTGCCAGCAGTTTTAGCGGGGGGCCCAACACCGGGGAGCTGTTTTTT
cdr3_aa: CASSFSGGPNTGELFF

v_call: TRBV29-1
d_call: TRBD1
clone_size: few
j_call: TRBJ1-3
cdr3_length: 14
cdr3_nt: TGCAGCGTGGACAGGGACCACTCTGGAAACACCATATATTTT
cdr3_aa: CSVDRDHSGNTIYF

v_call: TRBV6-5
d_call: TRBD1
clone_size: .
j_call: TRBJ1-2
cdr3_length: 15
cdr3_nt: TGTGCCAGCAGTGAAACCGGGACAGGGCTATTTGGCTACACCTTC
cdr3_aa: CASSETGTGLFGYTF

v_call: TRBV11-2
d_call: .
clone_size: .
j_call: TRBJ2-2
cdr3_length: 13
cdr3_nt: TGTGCCAGCAGCTTACTCGACAGAGGGGAGCTGTTTTTT
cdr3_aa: CASSLLDRGELFF

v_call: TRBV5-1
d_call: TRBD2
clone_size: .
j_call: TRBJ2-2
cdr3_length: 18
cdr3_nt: TGCGCCAGCAGTTCCCCGGTCCCTAGCGGGGGGGCAACCGGGGAGCTGTTTTTT
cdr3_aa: CASSSPVPSGGATGELFF

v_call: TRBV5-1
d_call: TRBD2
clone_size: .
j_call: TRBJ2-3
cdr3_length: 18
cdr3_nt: TGCGCCAGCAGCTTGTTCCTCGGAACTAGCGGGGCTACAGATACGCAGTATTTT
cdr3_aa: CASSLFLGTSGATDTQYF

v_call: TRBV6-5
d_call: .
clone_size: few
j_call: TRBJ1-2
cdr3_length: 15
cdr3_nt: TGTGCCAGCGGAGGGCCAGGGGTATCGGACTATGGCTACACCTTC
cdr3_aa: CASGGPGVSDYGYTF

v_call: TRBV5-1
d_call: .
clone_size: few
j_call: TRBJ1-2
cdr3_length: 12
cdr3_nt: TGCGCCAGCAGCTTGGCAGGGGAGGGCTACACTTTC
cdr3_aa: CASSLAGEGYTF

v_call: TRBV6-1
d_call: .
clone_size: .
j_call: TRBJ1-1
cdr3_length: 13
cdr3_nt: TGTGCCAGCAGTGTCGGAGGGGACGCTGAAGCTTTCTTT
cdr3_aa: CASSVGGDAEAFF

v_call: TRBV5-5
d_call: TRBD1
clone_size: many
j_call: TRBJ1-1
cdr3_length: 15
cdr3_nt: TGTGCCAGCAGCCGTTTTGGGACAGGGGACACTGAAGCTTTCTTT
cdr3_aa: CASSRFGTGDTEAFF